Listed here is a single TCR beta chain. This entry is derived from a study of blood T cell repertoires in COVID-19. Repertoires were generated with immunoSEQ multiplex PCR, while TCRdb's copy carries only in-frame clones and drops some. The sample lists around 300,000 clones, almost 90% occurring once. V was clipped by 6 bases and J by 4 bases, with 13 bases between them. CDR3 size: 14 residues. The V gene's germline CDR1 is WSHSY and CDR2 SAAADI. Sequenced input: peripheral blood. The origin of this receptor is a woman in her thirties or forties with COVID-19, enrolled during active disease. The V gene is TRBV10-2, the J gene TRBJ1-5, with D possibly being TRBD1 (6 bases). The CDR3 region is CASSATGLNQPQHF. CDR3 nucleotide sequence: TGCGCCAGCAGCGCGACAGGCTTAAATCAGCCCCAGCATTTT.